This T cell receptor (beta chain) is from a study of cytomegalovirus exposure and HLA in healthy donors. Method: immunoSEQ multiplex PCR; TCRdb's copy keeps in-frame clones and lacks some. The profile covers some 170,000 clones, with around nine tenths appearing a single time and 2% to 3% taken by the ten largest. CDR3 size: 13 residues. Germline V lookup: CDR1 LNHNV, CDR2 YYDKDF (reference sequence). The V end was cut by 8 bases, the J end by 5 bases, with 15 bases between. The gene calls are TRBV15 and TRBJ2-5; D gene uncertain. Material: PBMCs. The TCR was taken from a young man in good health and CMV-seropositive. This chain's CDR3 is CATRPSPRETQYF. CDR3 nucleotide sequence: TGTGCCACCCGGCCGAGTCCCAGGGAGACCCAGTACTTC. The full variable domain, its missing parts supplied by reference TRBV15 and TRBJ2-5, is DAMVIQNPRYQVTQFGKPVTLSCSQTLNHNVMYWYQQKSSQAPKLLFHYYDKDFNNEADTPDNFQSRRPNTSFCFLDIRSPGLGDTAMYLCATRPSPRETQYFGPGTRLLVL.